This passage covers 19 T cell receptor beta chains from one sample sequenced in a study of CD8 T cells in Susac syndrome. RNA amounts of roughly 0.45 to 1 ug underwent reverse transcription with random hexamers. TCRdb called the immunoSEQ multiplex PCR reads again in MiXCR, with one record for every CDR3 protein. The sample has roughly 150,000 distinct CDR3 sequences; roughly 95% are singletons. The specimen sequenced was CD4+ T cells from PBMCs. The source is a human donor with Susac syndrome.

The genes are TRBV4-1 and TRBJ1-1; 7 positions agree with TRBD1. Trimming removed 3 bases from V and 5 bases from J; junction bases left unmatched: 6. The CDR3 extends over 14 amino acids. Germline V CDR1 and CDR2: MGHRA, YSYEKL. The CDR3 here is CASSQVDRKTEAFF. DNA of the CDR3: TGCGCCAGCAGCCAGGTGGACAGGAAAACTGAAGCTTTCTTT.

The rearrangement links TRBV3-1 to TRBJ2-4; D is ambiguous. The V gene lost 0 bases and the J gene lost 0 bases, with 6 bases spanning the gap. The CDR3 is 15 amino acids. From germline, CDR1 is LGHDT and CDR2 YNNKEL (reference sequence). The CDR3 DNA sequence: TGTGCCAGCAGCCAAGATTTTCCAGCCAAAAACATTCAGTACTTC. The encoded protein is CASSQDFPAKNIQYF.

The rearrangement links TRBV15 to TRBJ1-5; no clear D. The ends were cut back, 4 bases at V and 1 base at J, with 11 bases in the middle. The CDR3 has 15 amino acids. Germline CDR1 is LNHNV and CDR2 is YYDKDF (reference sequence). The CDR3 coding sequence is TGTGCCACCAGCATGGATAGGTTCAGCAATCAGCCCCAGCATTTT. Amino acid sequence: CATSMDRFSNQPQHF.

CDR3 DNA: TGTGCCAGCAGCCAGGGACGGAACACAGATACGCAGTATTTT. This translates into CASSQGRNTDTQYF. This chain uses TRBV7-2 with TRBJ2-3; D is perhaps TRBD1 or TRBD2 (5 bases each). CDR3 length: 14 amino acids. Germline V gene sequence: CDR1 SGHTA, CDR2 FQGNSA. Trimming shortened V by 5 bases and J by 2 bases, and 11 bases separated the two germline ends.

V gene TRBV19 combines with J gene TRBJ1-5; tentatively, D is TRBD1 (5 bases). Trimming cost V 7 bases and J 8 bases, with 15 bases left between them. Germline V gene data show CDR1 as LNHDA and CDR2 as SQIVND (reference sequence). The length of the CDR3 is 13 residues. The CDR3 DNA sequence: TGTGCCAGTACCGGCAGGGTAATAGAGCCCCAGCATTTT. Translated: CASTGRVIEPQHF.

This clonotype was observed once. The rearrangement links TRBV12-3 or TRBV12-4 to TRBJ2-2; unclear D gene. With 0 bases removed from V and 7 bases from J, the gap between germline ends came to 9 bases. This CDR3 is 14 amino acids long. Here the CDR3 reads CASSLAFSFGELFF. CDR3 bases: TGTGCCAGCAGTTTAGCTTTTAGCTTCGGGGAGCTGTTTTTT.

In this sample, this clonotype turned up once. The genes are TRBV5-1 and TRBJ2-7; 7 bases match TRBD1. This CDR3 has 15 amino acids. V dropped 0 bases and J dropped 1; count of bases not matched to a gene: 4. The V gene's germline CDR1 is SGHRS and CDR2 YFSETQ. CDR3 in amino acids: CASSLAWDRSYEQYF. Here the CDR3 DNA reads TGCGCCAGCAGCTTGGCCTGGGACAGATCCTACGAGCAGTACTTC. Together with reference TRBV5-1 and TRBJ2-7, the CDR3 gives the full variable domain: KAGVTQTPRYLIKTRGQQVTLSCSPISGHRSVSWYQQTPGQGLQFLFEYFSETQRNKGNFPGRFSGRQFSNSRSEMNVSTLELGDSALYLCASSLAWDRSYEQYFGPGTRLTVT.

The chain recombines TRBV3-1 with TRBJ1-2; D is perhaps TRBD1 (5 bases). V lost 3 bases and J lost 2, with 13 bases in between. Looked up from germline, CDR1 is LGHDT and CDR2 is YNNKEL (reference sequence). This CDR3 has 15 residues. CDR3 DNA sequence: TGTGCCAGCAGCCAGCCTATCCGGGGGAACTATGGCTACACCTTC. Its protein product is CASSQPIRGNYGYTF.

The chain uses TRBV21-1 and TRBJ2-7. TRBV21-1 is a documented pseudogene. CDR3 size: 16 residues. The CDR3 coding sequence is TGTGCCAGCAGCAAAGGGGGTAAGCGGGGCCCCTACGAGCAGTACTTC. Translation: CASSKGGKRGPYEQYF.

The chain recombines TRBV7-9 with TRBJ2-5, with D perhaps TRBD1 (6 bases). The V end was cut by 2 bases, the J end by 4 bases, with 11 bases between. Germline-derived CDR1 and CDR2 are SEHNR and FQNEAQ (reference sequence). CDR3 size: 14 residues. The DNA of the CDR3 is TGTGCCAGCAGCTTAAGGACAGAGATAGAGACCCAGTACTTC. It yields the protein CASSLRTEIETQYF.

The chain uses TRBV11-2 and TRBJ1-2, with 7 bases identical to TRBD1. Germline loops: CDR1 SGHAT, CDR2 FQNNGV. The V gene end was trimmed by 5 bases and the J gene end by 7 bases; junction bases not matched to a gene: 16. This CDR3 has 16 residues. The CDR3 region has the DNA TGTGCCAGCAGCCATAGACAGGGTATTGATGTGGGTGGCTACACCTTC. Translating gives CASSHRQGIDVGGYTF.

This chain connects TRBV5-1 to TRBJ2-5, with a possible D match to TRBD1 (6 bases). Germline loops: CDR1 SGHRS, CDR2 YFSETQ. The CDR3 spans 15 residues. The V end was cut by 9 bases, the J end by 1 base, with 19 bases between. CDR3 sequence: CATSWGHGAQETQYF. CDR3 in DNA: TGCGCCACCTCCTGGGGACACGGCGCCCAAGAGACCCAGTACTTC.

The chain combines TRBV29-1 with TRBJ2-7; 9 nucleotides line up with TRBD2. The germline V gene encodes CDR1 SQVTM and CDR2 ANQGSEA. The CDR3 is 16 amino acids. Trimming removed 5 bases from V and 7 bases from J; junction bases left unmatched: 18. DNA for the CDR3: TGCAGCGTTCGGGGACTAGCAGGGGGGACTCTACATGAGCAGTACTTC. This translates into CSVRGLAGGTLHEQYF.

The chain joins TRBV5-5 to TRBJ2-7, with D possibly matching TRBD1 (6 bases). Germline V CDR1 and CDR2: SGHKS, YYEKEE (reference sequence). V was clipped by 5 bases and J by 3 bases, with 18 bases between them. This CDR3 region has 15 residues. CDR3 residues: CASSLPGTSFYEQYF. The CDR3 DNA reads TGTGCCAGCAGTTTACCCGGGACAAGCTTCTACGAGCAGTACTTC.

V and J are TRBV29-1 and TRBJ2-1, with 9 bases fitting TRBD1. Germline V gene sequence: CDR1 SQVTM, CDR2 ANQGSEA. Germline trimming cut 7 bases from V and 3 bases from J; bases unmatched to any gene: 4. The CDR3 is 13 amino acids. The CDR3 DNA follows: TGCAGCGGAAAGGGACAGGGCTACAATGAGCAGTTCTTC. This gives the protein CSGKGQGYNEQFF.

This clonotype was seen once. V is TRBV7-9 and J is TRBJ2-3, with D perhaps TRBD1 (6 bases). V lost 10 bases, J lost 0 bases, and 17 bases lay in between. The CDR3 loop spans 15 amino acids. Germline loops: CDR1 SEHNR, CDR2 FQNEAQ (reference sequence). CDR3 sequence (DNA): TGTGCCACCAAAACCGGACAGTTTAGCACAGATACGCAGTATTTT. Its protein is CATKTGQFSTDTQYF.

J is TRBJ2-5 and V is TRBV6-2 or TRBV6-3; no clear D gene. Germline loops: CDR1 MNHEY, CDR2 SVGEGT. The CDR3 runs to 14 residues. The V end was cut by 1 base, the J end by 2 bases, with 8 bases between. CDR3 nucleotide sequence: TGTGCCAGCAGTTACTTTAACTATCAAGAGACCCAGTACTTC. Protein product: CASSYFNYQETQYF.

This chain connects TRBV2 to TRBJ2-7; D might be TRBD2 (5 bases). Trimming stripped 3 bases from V and 2 bases from J, with 11 bases between. The CDR3 loop spans 14 amino acids. Germline loops: CDR1 SNHLY, CDR2 FYNNEI. CDR3: CASSDRGPTYEQYF. The CDR3 DNA follows: TGTGCCAGCAGTGACCGAGGGCCGACCTACGAGCAGTACTTC.

The genes are TRBV12-3 or TRBV12-4 and TRBJ1-1, with 8 bases fitting TRBD1. CDR3 length: 14 amino acids. The ends lost 7 bases at V and 1 base at J; junction bases unmatched: 5. The CDR3 bases are TGTGCCAGCACCCAGGACAGGGCGAACACTGAAGCTTTCTTT. Its protein is CASTQDRANTEAFF.